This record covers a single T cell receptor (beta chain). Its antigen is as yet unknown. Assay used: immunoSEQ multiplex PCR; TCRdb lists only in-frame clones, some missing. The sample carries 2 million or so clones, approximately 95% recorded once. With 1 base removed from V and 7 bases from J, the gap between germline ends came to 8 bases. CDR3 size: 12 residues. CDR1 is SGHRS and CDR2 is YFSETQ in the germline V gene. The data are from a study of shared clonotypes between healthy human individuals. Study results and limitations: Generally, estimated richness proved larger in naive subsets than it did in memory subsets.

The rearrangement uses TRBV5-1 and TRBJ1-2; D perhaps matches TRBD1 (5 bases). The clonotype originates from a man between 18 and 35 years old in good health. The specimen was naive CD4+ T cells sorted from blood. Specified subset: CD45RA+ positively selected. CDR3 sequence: CASSLPGLGYTF. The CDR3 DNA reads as TGCGCCAGCAGCTTGCCAGGGCTTGGCTACACCTTC.